The sequence of this TCR beta chain was determined in a study of blood T cell repertoires in COVID-19 (TCRdb year 2020). A note on the overall study: The collaborator samples originated in the United States, Italy and Spain and spanned the acute and convalescent phases of COVID-19. The samples were drawn from two sources: the first 160 participants of the ongoing ImmuneRACE study, and approximately 1,300 subjects contributed by 6 global collaborators. A freely available public database, intended as a resource for researchers studying the immune response to SARS-CoV-2, is where the repertoires were released. Nearly every sample came with metadata listing a de-identified subject ID, COVID-19 status, age in years and sex. Where available, HLA class I and class II types were taken from metadata supplied by the sample provider and were not determined by assay-based typing. The dataset comprised deeply sampled blood TCRbeta repertoires from subjects exposed to, actively infected with, or recovered from COVID-19. The material from the prospective study consisted of cDNA or gDNA derived from T cells, B-cell-depleted T cells, or PBMCs. Broad study findings and their caveats: Clinical and demographic metadata were provided uncurated, with the amount varying by source and participant.

Trimming leaves V shorter by 5 bases and J shorter by 4 bases, with the junction holding 11 bases beyond the gene matches. From the cysteine through the phenylalanine, the CDR3 covers 15 amino acids. Only CDR3 DNA is held: 45 bases, read in frame from base 1. Taken from the germline V gene, the CDR1 and CDR2 loops are SGHTA and FQGNSA. TCRbeta CDR3 regions were amplified from genomic DNA by means of the immunoSEQ Assay, a bias-controlled multiplex PCR. For the original study's pipeline: Nucleated cell counts per sample were estimated from amplification of reference gene primers within the assay. Sequence reads were collapsed and filtered to measure the absolute abundance of every unique TCRbeta CDR3 rearrangement. For each sample, productive Simpson clonality was calculated as the square root of Simpson's diversity index over productive rearrangements. Not all clones reach the TCRdb copy of this immuneACCESS table, which keeps in-frame sequences only. Checked studies attribute under half of the gap to unresolved V genes and leave the rest unexplained. V and J calls plus clone size are reproduced from that table; the DNA served to infer D and trimming. In this sample the table shows 95,000 to 110,000 clones, about 79% of which occur a single time. The top ten constitute roughly 3.4% of the sample.

This clone was counted only a few times. This receptor's antigen is unknown. Within one base of it there is no much larger clone, and no base qualities were kept. Each collaborating institution followed its own protocols to collect whole blood in K2EDTA tubes. For TCRbeta analysis, collaborators shipped samples as frozen whole blood, isolated PBMCs, or DNA extracted from either of those sample types. This sequence originates from an elderly woman with active or convalescent COVID-19. The chain employs TRBV7-2 and TRBJ2-7, with 7 bases aligning to TRBD2. The specimen was peripheral blood. The CDR3 in this case is CASSLSSGGNYEQYF. The nucleotide sequence is TGTGCCAGCAGCCTGTCTAGCGGAGGAAATTACGAGCAGTACTTC.